This T cell receptor (beta chain) was profiled in a study of cytomegalovirus exposure and HLA in healthy donors. Study observations and caveats: It was found in a later analysis that first-cohort TCR clusters tended to co-occur in the 130 or so validation repertoires.

J lost 1 base, V lost 6 bases, and 2 bases had no gene match. This CDR3 region has 13 residues. The germline V gene has CDR1 MDHEN and CDR2 SYDVKM. Of note for this clone: Its antigen remains unidentified.

This table comes from immunoSEQ multiplex PCR, and its TCRdb copy is limited to in-frame clones, with some not included. The data contain some 250,000 clones, roughly 88% of them singletons. The V and J genes are TRBV28 and TRBJ2-7; TRBD2 agrees at 8 bases. The sequence came from a woman aged 30 to 39 in good health and CMV-seronegative. The sample was PBMCs. CDR3 residues: CASRGLGSYEQYF. The CDR3 DNA reads TGTGCCAGCAGGGGACTAGGTTCCTACGAGCAGTACTTC.